Shown below are 6 T cell receptor beta chains from a single sample sequenced in a study of shared clonotypes between healthy human individuals. Using immunoSEQ multiplex PCR, the repertoire was profiled, and TCRdb retains in-frame clones only, with some absent. In the table there are 2,500,000 or so clones, 85% to 95% of which are singletons. Sequenced input: naive CD4+ T cells sorted from blood. The subset denotes: CD45RA+ positively selected. Receptors were obtained from a man aged 18 to 29 in good health.

This chain links TRBV28 with TRBJ1-2, with a possible D match to TRBD1 (5 bases). The CDR3 totals 15 residues. The V gene's germline CDR1 is MDHEN and CDR2 SYDVKM. V was clipped by 1 base and J by 7 bases, with 16 bases between them. CDR3 in amino acids: CASSLSAGKGAGYTF. The CDR3 coding sequence is TGTGCCAGCAGTTTATCAGCAGGGAAGGGTGCTGGCTACACCTTC.

The table lists this clone with a count of one. This rearrangement joins TRBV30 to TRBJ2-6, with unresolved D. The CDR3 extends over 15 amino acids. Germline V gives CDR1 GTSNPN, CDR2 SVGIG (reference sequence). V gave up 3 bases and J gave up 0 bases, with 9 bases separating them. The CDR3 region is CAWRTAGSGANVLTF. The CDR3 DNA follows: TGTGCCTGGAGAACGGCCGGCTCTGGGGCCAACGTCCTGACTTTC.

The chain has TRBV4-1 and TRBJ1-3, with 9 bases that match TRBD1. CDR1 is MGHRA, CDR2 YSYEKL, per germline. V dropped 2 bases and J dropped 2; count of bases not matched to a gene: 4. The CDR3 is 16 residues long. The CDR3 coding sequence is TGCGCCAGCAGCCAAACGGGACAGGGCCCTGGAAACACCATATATTTT. Translated: CASSQTGQGPGNTIYF.

The V gene is TRBV30, the J gene TRBJ2-1; 9 bases line up with TRBD1. The CDR3 spans 15 residues. Per germline, CDR1 GTSNPN and CDR2 SVGIG (reference sequence). Losses at the gene ends were 3 bases for V and 4 bases for J; bases not matched to a gene: 7. CDR3 DNA sequence: TGTGCCTGGAGCTTCGGACAGGGGTCGTACAATGAGCAGTTCTTC. Translation gives CAWSFGQGSYNEQFF.

This chain joins TRBV10-3 and TRBJ1-2; D possibly corresponds to TRBD1 (5 bases). The CDR3 runs 14 residues. Germline CDR1 ENHRY, CDR2 SYGVKD. The ends were cut back, 2 bases at V and 4 bases at J, with 11 bases in the middle. DNA of the CDR3: TGTGCCATCAGTGAGGACAGATCCTCCTATGGCTACACCTTC. Protein: CAISEDRSSYGYTF.

V usage is TRBV11-2 and J usage is TRBJ2-2; possibly TRBD1 or TRBD2 for D (5 bases each). Trimming took off 1 base at V and 0 bases at J, with 9 bases between the two ends. The CDR3 covers 16 residues. Germline lookup yields CDR1 SGHAT and CDR2 FQNNGV. The CDR3 DNA reads TGTGCCAGCAGCTTAGTCGGGACCGCGAACACCGGGGAGCTGTTTTTT. It is translated as CASSLVGTANTGELFF.